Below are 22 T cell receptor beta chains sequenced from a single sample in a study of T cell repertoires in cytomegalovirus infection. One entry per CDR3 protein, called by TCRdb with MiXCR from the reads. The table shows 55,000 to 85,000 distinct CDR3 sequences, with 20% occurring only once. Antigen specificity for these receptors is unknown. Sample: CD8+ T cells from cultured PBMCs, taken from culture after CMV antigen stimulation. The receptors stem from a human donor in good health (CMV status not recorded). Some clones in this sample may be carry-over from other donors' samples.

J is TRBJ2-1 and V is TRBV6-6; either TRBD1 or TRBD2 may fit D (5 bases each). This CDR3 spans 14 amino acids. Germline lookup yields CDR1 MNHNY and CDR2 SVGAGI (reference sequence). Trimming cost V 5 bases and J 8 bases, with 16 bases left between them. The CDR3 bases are TGTGCCAGCAGTGAGGGGCAGGGTATGGATGAGCAGTTCTTC. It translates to CASSEGQGMDEQFF.

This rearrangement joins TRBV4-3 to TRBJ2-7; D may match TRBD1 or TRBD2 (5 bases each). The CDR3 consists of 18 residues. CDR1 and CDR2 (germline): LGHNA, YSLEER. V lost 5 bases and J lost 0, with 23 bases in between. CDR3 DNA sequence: TGCGCCAGCAGCTACAACGGTATAGGGACGGAGAGCTCCTACGAGCAGTACTTC. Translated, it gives CASSYNGIGTESSYEQYF.

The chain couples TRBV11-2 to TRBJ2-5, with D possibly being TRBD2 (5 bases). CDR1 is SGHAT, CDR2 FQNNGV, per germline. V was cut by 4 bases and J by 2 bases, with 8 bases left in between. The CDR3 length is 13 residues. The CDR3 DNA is TGTGCCAGCAGCTCCCCGGGACAAGAGACCCAGTACTTC. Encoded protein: CASSSPGQETQYF.

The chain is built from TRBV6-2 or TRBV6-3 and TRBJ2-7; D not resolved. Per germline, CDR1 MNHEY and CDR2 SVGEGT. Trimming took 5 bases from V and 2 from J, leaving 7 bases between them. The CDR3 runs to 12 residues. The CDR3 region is CASSAGAYEQYF. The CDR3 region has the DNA TGTGCCAGCAGTGCCGGAGCCTACGAGCAGTACTTC.

The CDR3 DNA reads TGCGCCAGCCACGGACACACAGATACGCAGTATTTT. Translation gives CASHGHTDTQYF. V gene TRBV4-1 combines with J gene TRBJ2-3; maybe TRBD1 (5 bases). This CDR3 comprises 12 residues. The V end lost 8 bases, the J end lost 2 bases, and 8 bases lay between the germline ends. Germline V gene lookup returns CDR1 MGHRA and CDR2 YSYEKL.

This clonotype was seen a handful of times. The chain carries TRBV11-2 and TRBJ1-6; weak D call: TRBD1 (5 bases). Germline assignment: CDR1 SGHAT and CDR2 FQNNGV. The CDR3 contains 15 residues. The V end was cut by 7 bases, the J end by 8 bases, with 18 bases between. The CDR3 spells CASTEGAGLDSPLHF. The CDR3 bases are TGTGCCAGCACCGAAGGGGCAGGGTTGGATTCACCCCTCCACTTT.

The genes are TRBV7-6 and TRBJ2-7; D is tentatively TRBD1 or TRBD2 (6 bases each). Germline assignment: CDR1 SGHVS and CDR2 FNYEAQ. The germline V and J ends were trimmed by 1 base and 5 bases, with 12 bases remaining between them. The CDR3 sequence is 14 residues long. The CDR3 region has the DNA TGTGCCAGCAGCTTAGACGGGGGCCGTGACGAGCAGTACTTC. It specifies CASSLDGGRDEQYF.

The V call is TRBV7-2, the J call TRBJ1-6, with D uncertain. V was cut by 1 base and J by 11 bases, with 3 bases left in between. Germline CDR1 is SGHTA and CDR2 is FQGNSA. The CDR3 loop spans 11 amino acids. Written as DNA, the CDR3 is TGTGCCAGCAGCTTAGGTGCACCCCTCCACTTT. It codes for CASSLGAPLHF.

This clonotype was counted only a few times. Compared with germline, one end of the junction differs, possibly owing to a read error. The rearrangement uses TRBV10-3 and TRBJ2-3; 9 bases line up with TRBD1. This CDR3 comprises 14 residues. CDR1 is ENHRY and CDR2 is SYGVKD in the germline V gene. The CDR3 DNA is TGTGCCATCAGCCTCGGGACAGGGAAAGATACGCAGTGTTTT. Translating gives CAISLGTGKDTQCF.

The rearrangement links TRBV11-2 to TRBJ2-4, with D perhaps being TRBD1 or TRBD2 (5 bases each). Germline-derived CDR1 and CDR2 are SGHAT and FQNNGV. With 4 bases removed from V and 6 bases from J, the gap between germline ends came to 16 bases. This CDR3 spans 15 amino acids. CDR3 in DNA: TGTGCCAGCAGCTCCCCCCTGGCAGGGAGAAACATTCAGTACTTC. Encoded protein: CASSSPLAGRNIQYF.

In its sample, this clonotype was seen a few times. CDR3 sequence reads: CASSSFRDRGDEQFF. DNA for the CDR3: TGTGCCAGCAGCTCGTTCCGGGACAGGGGCGATGAGCAGTTCTTC. The chain joins TRBV7-3 to TRBJ2-1; 10 nucleotides line up with TRBD1. Germline CDR1 reads SGHTA; CDR2 reads FQGTGA. J lost 8 bases, V lost 4 bases, and 8 bases had no gene match. The CDR3 has 15 amino acids. The full variable domain, with the rest looked up from reference TRBV7-3 and TRBJ2-1, is GAGVSQTPSNKVTEKGKYVELRCDPISGHTALYWYRQSLGQGPEFLIYFQGTGAADDSGLPNDRFFAVRPEGSVSTLKIQRTERGDSAVYLCASSSFRDRGDEQFFGPGTRLTVL.

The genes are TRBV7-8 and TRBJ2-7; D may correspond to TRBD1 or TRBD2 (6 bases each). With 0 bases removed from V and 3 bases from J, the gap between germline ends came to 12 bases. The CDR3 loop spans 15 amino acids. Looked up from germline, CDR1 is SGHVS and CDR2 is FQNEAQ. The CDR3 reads CASSLAGGQIYEQYF. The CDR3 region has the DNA TGTGCCAGCAGCTTAGCCGGGGGCCAGATCTACGAGCAGTACTTC.

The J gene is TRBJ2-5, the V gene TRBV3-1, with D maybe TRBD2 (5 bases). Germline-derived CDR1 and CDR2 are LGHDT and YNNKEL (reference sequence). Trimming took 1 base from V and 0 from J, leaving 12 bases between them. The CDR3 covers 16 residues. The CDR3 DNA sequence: TGTGCCAGCAGCCAAGTAAGCGGTCGGTACCAAGAGACCCAGTACTTC. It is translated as CASSQVSGRYQETQYF.

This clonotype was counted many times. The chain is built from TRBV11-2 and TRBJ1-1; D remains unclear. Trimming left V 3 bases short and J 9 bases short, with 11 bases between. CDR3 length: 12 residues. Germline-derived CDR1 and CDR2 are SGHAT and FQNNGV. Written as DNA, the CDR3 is TGTGCCAGCAGCTTTATTCGCAGTCAAGCTTTCTTT. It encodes CASSFIRSQAFF.

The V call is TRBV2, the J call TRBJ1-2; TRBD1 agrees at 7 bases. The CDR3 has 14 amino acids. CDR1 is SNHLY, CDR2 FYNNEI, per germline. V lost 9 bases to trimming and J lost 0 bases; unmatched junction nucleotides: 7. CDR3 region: CARGDRVSNYGYTF. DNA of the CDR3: TGTGCCAGAGGTGACAGGGTTTCTAACTATGGCTACACCTTC. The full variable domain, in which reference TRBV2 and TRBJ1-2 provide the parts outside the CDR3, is EPEVTQTPSHQVTQMGQEVILRCVPISNHLYFYWYRQILGQKVEFLVSFYNNEISEKSEIFDDQFSVERPDGSNFTLKIRSTKLEDSAMYFCARGDRVSNYGYTFGSGTRLTVV.

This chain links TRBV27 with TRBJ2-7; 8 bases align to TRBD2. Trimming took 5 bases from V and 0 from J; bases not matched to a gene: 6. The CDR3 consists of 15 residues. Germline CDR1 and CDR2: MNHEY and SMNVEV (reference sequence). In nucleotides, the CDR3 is TGTGCCAGCAGTCCCAGCGGGGGCTCCTCCTACGAGCAGTACTTC. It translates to CASSPSGGSSYEQYF.

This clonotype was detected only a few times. The DNA of the CDR3 is TGTGCCACCAACACTGAAAATGACGGAAACACTGAAGCTTTCTTT. Protein: CATNTENDGNTEAFF. The chain recombines TRBV15 with TRBJ1-1; no reliable D call. V shed 7 bases and J shed 2 bases, with 17 bases lying between them. The germline gives CDR1 LNHNV, CDR2 YYDKDF (reference sequence). The CDR3 extends over 15 amino acids. The whole variable domain, remainder taken from reference TRBV15 and TRBJ1-1, is DAMVIQNPRYQVTQFGKPVTLSCSQTLNHNVMYWYQQKSSQAPKLLFHYYDKDFNNEADTPDNFQSRRPNTSFCFLDIRSPGLGDTAMYLCATNTENDGNTEAFFGQGTRLTVV.

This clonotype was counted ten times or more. This CDR3 reads CASKISPNTEAFF. Written as DNA, the CDR3 is TGTGCCAGCAAAATCAGCCCGAACACTGAAGCTTTCTTT. The gene calls are TRBV27 and TRBJ1-1; unclear D gene. Germline CDR1 MNHEY, CDR2 SMNVEV (reference sequence). Trimming left V 7 bases short and J 1 base short, with 10 bases between. This CDR3 contains 13 residues.

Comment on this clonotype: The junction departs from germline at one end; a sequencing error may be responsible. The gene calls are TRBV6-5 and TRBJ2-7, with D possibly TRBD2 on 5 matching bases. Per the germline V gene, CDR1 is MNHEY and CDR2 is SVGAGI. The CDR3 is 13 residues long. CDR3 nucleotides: TGTGCCCGCAGTTACGGCCTCGGGAACGAGCAGTACTTC. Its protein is CARSYGLGNEQYF.

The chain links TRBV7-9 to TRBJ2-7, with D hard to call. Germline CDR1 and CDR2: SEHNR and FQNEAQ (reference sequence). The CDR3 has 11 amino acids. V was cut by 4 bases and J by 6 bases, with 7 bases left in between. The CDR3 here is CASSSRFEQYF. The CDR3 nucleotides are TGTGCCAGCAGCTCACGTTTCGAGCAGTACTTC.

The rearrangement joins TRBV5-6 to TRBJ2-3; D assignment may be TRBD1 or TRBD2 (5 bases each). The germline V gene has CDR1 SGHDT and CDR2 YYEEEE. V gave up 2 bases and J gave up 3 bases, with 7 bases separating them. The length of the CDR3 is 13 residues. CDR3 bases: TGTGCCAGCAGCTTTGGGGGAACAGATACGCAGTATTTT. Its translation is CASSFGGTDTQYF.

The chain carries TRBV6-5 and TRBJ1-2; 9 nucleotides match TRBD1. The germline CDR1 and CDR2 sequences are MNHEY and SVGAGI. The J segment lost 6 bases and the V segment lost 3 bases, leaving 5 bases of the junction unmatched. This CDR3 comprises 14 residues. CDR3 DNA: TGTGCCAGCAGTTATTCCGGGACAGGGAATGGCTACACCTTC. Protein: CASSYSGTGNGYTF.